These T cell receptor beta chains were read from a single sample in a study of beta chain features in type 1 diabetes. The repertoire was sequenced with immunoSEQ multiplex PCR; TCRdb's copy has only in-frame clones and lacks some. The sample yields around 500,000 clones, about 29% seen once. The sample taken for sequencing was naive CD4+ T cells from blood. Receptors originate from a man between 18 and 35 years old in good health. CDR3s include the opening cysteine and the closing phenylalanine or tryptophan. A D gene is named only where the DNA matches it firmly. Size values are once, few and many counts, or a class for expanded clones, and some rows have none.

clone size: few
J gene: TRBJ2-3
V gene: TRBV5-1
D gene: TRBD2
CDR3 DNA: TGCGCCAGCAGCACACGGACTAGCGGCACAGATACGCAGTATTTT
CDR3 protein: CASSTRTSGTDTQYF

clone size: once
J gene: TRBJ2-1
V gene: TRBV25-1
D gene: .
CDR3 DNA: TGTGCCAGCAGTGAATATATGGGCTGGACCTACAATGAGCAGTTCTTC
CDR3 protein: CASSEYMGWTYNEQFF

clone size: .
J gene: TRBJ1-3
V gene: TRBV7-2
D gene: TRBD1
CDR3 DNA: TGTGCCAGCAGCTCGACAGGGTCTGGAGACACCATATATTTT
CDR3 protein: CASSSTGSGDTIYF

clone size: few
J gene: TRBJ1-5
V gene: TRBV10-3
D gene: .
CDR3 DNA: TGTGCCATCAGCCGGGACGGCTATCAGCCCCAGCATTTT
CDR3 protein: CAISRDGYQPQHF

clone size: .
J gene: TRBJ1-2
V gene: TRBV9
D gene: TRBD1
CDR3 DNA: TGTGCCAGCAGCGCAGGACAGGGCCACTATGGCTACACCTTC
CDR3 protein: CASSAGQGHYGYTF

clone size: .
J gene: TRBJ2-3
V gene: TRBV5-1
D gene: TRBD2
CDR3 DNA: TGCGCCAGCAGCTTGGGGCGGGAGATCCCAGATACGCAGTATTTT
CDR3 protein: CASSLGREIPDTQYF

clone size: few
J gene: TRBJ2-1
V gene: TRBV4-1
D gene: TRBD2
CDR3 DNA: TGCGCCAGCAGCCACTGGATGGGACTAGCGGGTCTATCCTCAATATACAATGAGCAGTTCTTC
CDR3 protein: CASSHWMGLAGLSSIYNEQFF

clone size: .
J gene: TRBJ2-7
V gene: TRBV7-2
D gene: TRBD2
CDR3 DNA: TGTGCCAGCAGCGGACCGACTAGCGGCAATTCCTACGAGCAGTACTTC
CDR3 protein: CASSGPTSGNSYEQYF

clone size: .
J gene: TRBJ1-5
V gene: TRBV30
D gene: .
CDR3 DNA: TGTGCCTGGAGTGTAAAGGGGGGCAATCAGCCCCAGCATTTT
CDR3 protein: CAWSVKGGNQPQHF

clone size: .
J gene: TRBJ2-7
V gene: TRBV7-3
D gene: TRBD1
CDR3 DNA: TGTGCCAGCAGCTTAATGCGGACAGGGGACTCCGAGCAGTACTTC
CDR3 protein: CASSLMRTGDSEQYF

clone size: few
J gene: TRBJ2-7
V gene: TRBV29-1
D gene: .
CDR3 DNA: TGCAGCGTTGAAGATACAGGAGGTCTTGAGGAGCAGTACTTC
CDR3 protein: CSVEDTGGLEEQYF

clone size: .
J gene: TRBJ2-5
V gene: TRBV9
D gene: .
CDR3 DNA: TGTGCCAGCAGCGTCGGTCCCGGCCTGGAGACCCAGTACTTC
CDR3 protein: CASSVGPGLETQYF